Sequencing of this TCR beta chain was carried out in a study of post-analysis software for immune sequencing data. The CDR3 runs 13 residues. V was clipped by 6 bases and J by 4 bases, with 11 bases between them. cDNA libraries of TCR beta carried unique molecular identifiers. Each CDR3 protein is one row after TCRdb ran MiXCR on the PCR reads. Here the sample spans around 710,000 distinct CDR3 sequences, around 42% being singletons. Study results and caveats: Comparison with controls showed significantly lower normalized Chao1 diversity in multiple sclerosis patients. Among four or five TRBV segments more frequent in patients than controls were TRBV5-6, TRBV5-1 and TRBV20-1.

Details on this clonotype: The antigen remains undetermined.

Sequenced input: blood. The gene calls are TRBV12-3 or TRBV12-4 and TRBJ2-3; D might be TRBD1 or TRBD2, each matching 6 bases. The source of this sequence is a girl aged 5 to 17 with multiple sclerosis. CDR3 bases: TGTGCCAGCAGGGACGGGGGCGCAGATACGCAGTATTTT. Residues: CASRDGGADTQYF.